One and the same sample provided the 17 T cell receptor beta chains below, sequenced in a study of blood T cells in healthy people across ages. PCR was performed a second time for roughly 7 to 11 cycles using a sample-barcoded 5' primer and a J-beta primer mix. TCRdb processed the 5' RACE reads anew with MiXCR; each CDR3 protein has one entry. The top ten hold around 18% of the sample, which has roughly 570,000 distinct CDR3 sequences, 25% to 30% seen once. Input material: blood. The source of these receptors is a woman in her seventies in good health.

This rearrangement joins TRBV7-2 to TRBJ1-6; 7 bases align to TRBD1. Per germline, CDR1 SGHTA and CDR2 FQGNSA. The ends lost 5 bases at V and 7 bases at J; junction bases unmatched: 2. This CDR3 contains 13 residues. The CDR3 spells CASSGTANSPLHF. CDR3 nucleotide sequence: TGTGCCAGCAGCGGGACAGCAAATTCACCCCTCCACTTT.

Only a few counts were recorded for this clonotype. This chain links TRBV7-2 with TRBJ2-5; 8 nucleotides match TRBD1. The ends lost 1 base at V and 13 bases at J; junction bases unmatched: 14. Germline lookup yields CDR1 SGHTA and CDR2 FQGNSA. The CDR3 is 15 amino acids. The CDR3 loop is CASSLESRVRGLSYF. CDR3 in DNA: TGTGCCAGCAGCTTAGAAAGTAGGGTCAGGGGGCTCTCGTACTTC.

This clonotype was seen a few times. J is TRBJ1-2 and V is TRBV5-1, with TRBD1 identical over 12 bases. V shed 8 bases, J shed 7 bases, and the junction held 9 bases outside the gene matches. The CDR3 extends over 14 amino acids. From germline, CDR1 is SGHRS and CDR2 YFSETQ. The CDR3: CASDSGTGGLGYTF. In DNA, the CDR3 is TGCGCCAGTGATTCCGGGACAGGGGGCCTTGGCTACACCTTC.

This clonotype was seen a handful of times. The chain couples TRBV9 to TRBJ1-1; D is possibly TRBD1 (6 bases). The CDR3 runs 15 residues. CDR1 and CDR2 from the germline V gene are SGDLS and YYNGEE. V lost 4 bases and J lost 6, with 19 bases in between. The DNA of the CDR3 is TGTGCCAGCAGCCCCAACTGGGGGGCGAATTCTGAAGCTTTCTTT. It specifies CASSPNWGANSEAFF.

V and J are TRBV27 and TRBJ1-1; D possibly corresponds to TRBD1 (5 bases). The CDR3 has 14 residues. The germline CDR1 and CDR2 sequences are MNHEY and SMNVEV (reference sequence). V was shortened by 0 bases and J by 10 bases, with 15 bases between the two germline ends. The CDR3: CASSLSAGRRGAFF. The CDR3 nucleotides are TGTGCCAGCAGTTTATCTGCCGGGAGGAGGGGAGCTTTCTTT.

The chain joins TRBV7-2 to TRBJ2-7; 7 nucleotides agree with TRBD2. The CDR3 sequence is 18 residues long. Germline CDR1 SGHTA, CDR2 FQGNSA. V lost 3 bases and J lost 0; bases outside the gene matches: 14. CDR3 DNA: TGTACCAGCAGCTTTAGATGGGGGGGGACGGAGAGCTCCTACGAGCAGTACTTC. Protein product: CTSSFRWGGTESSYEQYF. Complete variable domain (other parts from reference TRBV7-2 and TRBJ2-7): GAGVSQSPSNKVTEKGKDVELRCDPISGHTALYWYRQSLGQGLEFLIYFQGNSAPDKSGLPSDRFSAERTGGSVSTLTIQRTQQEDSAVYLCTSSFRWGGTESSYEQYFGPGTRLTVT.

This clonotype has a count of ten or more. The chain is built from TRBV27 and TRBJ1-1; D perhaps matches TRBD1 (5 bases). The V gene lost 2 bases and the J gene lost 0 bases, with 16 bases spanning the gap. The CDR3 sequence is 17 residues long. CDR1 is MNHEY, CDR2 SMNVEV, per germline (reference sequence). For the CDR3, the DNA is TGTGCCAGCAGTTTAGGGGCCTCCGGAGGGCTGAACACTGAAGCTTTCTTT. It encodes CASSLGASGGLNTEAFF.

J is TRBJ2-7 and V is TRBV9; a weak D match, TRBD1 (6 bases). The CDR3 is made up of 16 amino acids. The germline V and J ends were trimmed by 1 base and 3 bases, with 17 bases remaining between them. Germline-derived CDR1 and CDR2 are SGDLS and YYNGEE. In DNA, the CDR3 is TGTGCCAGCAGCGTATCTGGGGACAACCATTTCTACGAGCAGTACTTC. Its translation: CASSVSGDNHFYEQYF.

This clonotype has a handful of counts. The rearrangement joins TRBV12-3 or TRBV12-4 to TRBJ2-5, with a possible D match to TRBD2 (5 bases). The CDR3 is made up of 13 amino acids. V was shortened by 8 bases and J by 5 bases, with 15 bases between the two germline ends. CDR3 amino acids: CASSSERGETQYF. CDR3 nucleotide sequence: TGTGCCAGCTCCTCGGAGCGCGGGGAGACCCAGTACTTC.

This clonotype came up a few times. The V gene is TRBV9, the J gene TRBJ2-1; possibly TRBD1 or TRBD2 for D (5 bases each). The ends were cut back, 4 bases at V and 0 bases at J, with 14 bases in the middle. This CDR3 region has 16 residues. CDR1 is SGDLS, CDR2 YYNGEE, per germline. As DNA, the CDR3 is TGTGCCAGCAGCCCCTTAGGTGGGGGCTCCTACAATGAGCAGTTCTTC. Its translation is CASSPLGGGSYNEQFF.

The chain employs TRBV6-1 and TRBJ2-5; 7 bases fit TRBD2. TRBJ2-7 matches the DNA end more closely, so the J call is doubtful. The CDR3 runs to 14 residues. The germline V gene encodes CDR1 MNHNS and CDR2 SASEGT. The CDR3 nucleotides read TGTGCCAGCAGTGAACGCGGACTAGCCTACGAGCAGTACTTC. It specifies CASSERGLAYEQYF.

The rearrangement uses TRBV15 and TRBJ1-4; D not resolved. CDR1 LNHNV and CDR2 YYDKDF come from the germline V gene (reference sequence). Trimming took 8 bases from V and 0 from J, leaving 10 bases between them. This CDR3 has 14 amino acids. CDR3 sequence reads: CATSAGATNEKLFF. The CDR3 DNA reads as TGTGCCACCTCGGCGGGTGCAACTAATGAAAAACTGTTTTTT.

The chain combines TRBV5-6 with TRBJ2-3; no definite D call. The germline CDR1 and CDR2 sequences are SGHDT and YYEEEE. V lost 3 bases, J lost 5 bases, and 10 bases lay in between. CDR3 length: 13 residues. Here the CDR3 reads CASSWRRQDTQYF. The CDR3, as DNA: TGTGCCAGCAGCTGGAGACGGCAAGATACGCAGTATTTT.

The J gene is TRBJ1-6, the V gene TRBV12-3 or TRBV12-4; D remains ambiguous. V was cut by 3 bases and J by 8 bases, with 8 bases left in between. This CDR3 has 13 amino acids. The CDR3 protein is CASSLAVDSPLHF. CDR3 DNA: TGTGCCAGCAGTTTGGCGGTTGATTCACCCCTCCACTTT.

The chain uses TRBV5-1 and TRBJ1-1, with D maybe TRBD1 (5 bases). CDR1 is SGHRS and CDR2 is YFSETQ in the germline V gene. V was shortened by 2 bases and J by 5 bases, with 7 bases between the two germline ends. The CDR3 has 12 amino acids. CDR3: CASSLQDTEAFF. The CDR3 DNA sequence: TGCGCCAGCAGCTTACAGGATACTGAAGCTTTCTTT. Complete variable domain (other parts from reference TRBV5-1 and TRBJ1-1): KAGVTQTPRYLIKTRGQQVTLSCSPISGHRSVSWYQQTPGQGLQFLFEYFSETQRNKGNFPGRFSGRQFSNSRSEMNVSTLELGDSALYLCASSLQDTEAFFGQGTRLTVV.

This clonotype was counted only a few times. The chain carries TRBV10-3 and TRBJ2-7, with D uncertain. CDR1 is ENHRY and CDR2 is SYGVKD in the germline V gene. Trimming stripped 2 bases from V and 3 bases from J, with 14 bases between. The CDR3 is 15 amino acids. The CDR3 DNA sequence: TGTGCCATCAGTGAGGGCCAGAAAAAAGACTACGAGCAGTACTTC. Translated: CAISEGQKKDYEQYF.

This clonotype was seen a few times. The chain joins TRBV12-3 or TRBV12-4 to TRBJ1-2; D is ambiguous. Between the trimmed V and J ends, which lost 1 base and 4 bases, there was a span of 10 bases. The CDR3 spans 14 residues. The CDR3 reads CASSLDGGSYGYTF. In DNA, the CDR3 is TGTGCCAGCAGTTTAGATGGAGGCTCCTATGGCTACACCTTC.